The 17 T cell receptor beta chains presented below share a single source sample, sequenced in a study of cytomegalovirus exposure and HLA in healthy donors. The PCR employed 60 Vbeta primers together with 13 Jbeta primers. The table came from immunoSEQ multiplex PCR; TCRdb's copy has only in-frame clones and leaves some out. This table holds 180,000 or so clones, more than 70% found once. The sequencing sample was made of PBMCs. The receptor source for this set is a male donor in good health and CMV-seronegative.

The chain couples TRBV9 to TRBJ2-2; TRBD1 aligns across 8 bases. After removal of 3 bases from V and 4 bases from J, the junction contained 5 bases not matched to a gene. Germline V gene data show CDR1 as SGDLS and CDR2 as YYNGEE. CDR3 length: 15 residues. CDR3 residues: CASSAQGGGTGELFF. CDR3 nucleotide sequence: TGTGCCAGCAGCGCACAGGGGGGTGGCACCGGGGAGCTGTTTTTT.

The chain employs TRBV10-2 and TRBJ1-2; D might be TRBD1 (5 bases). The CDR3 runs 13 residues. Germline-derived CDR1 and CDR2 are WSHSY and SAAADI. Trimming pared 5 bases from V and 4 bases from J, leaving 11 bases between. The CDR3: CASSPDSLYGYTF. DNA for the CDR3: TGCGCCAGCAGTCCCGACAGCCTCTATGGCTACACCTTC.

The chain joins TRBV4-1 to TRBJ2-1, with 10 bases that match TRBD2. The CDR3 is 14 residues long. Germline trimming cut 6 bases from V and 7 bases from J; bases unmatched to any gene: 6. Germline CDR1 reads MGHRA; CDR2 reads YSYEKL. The CDR3: CASRLLAGNNEQFF. The CDR3 DNA reads as TGCGCCAGCAGGCTACTAGCGGGGAATAATGAGCAGTTCTTC.

The V and J genes are TRBV5-1 and TRBJ1-3; no reliable D call. The CDR3 covers 11 residues. With 8 bases removed from V and 4 bases from J, the gap between germline ends came to 7 bases. Germline loops: CDR1 SGHRS, CDR2 YFSETQ. CDR3 sequence reads: CASIVGNTIYF. DNA for the CDR3: TGCGCCAGTATAGTGGGAAACACCATATATTTT.

As regards this clone: A read error may account for a junction end that differs from germline. The chain's CDR3 is CASSSTLGETVPLLF. CDR3 sequence (DNA): TGTGCCAGCAGCTCGACTTTGGGTGAGACAGTTCCCCTTCTTTTT. The chain joins TRBV7-8 to TRBJ1-5; perhaps TRBD1 as D (5 bases). The CDR3 runs to 15 residues. The germline gives CDR1 SGHVS, CDR2 FQNEAQ.

The chain couples TRBV28 to TRBJ2-1; 10 nucleotides align to TRBD2. V gave up 5 bases and J gave up 2 bases; unmatched junction bases: 9. The CDR3 spans 17 residues. Germline V lookup: CDR1 MDHEN, CDR2 SYDVKM. The CDR3 nucleotides are TGTGCCAGCAGTCCCCTCCCGACTAGCGGGCCCTACAATGAGCAGTTCTTC. It specifies CASSPLPTSGPYNEQFF.

The rearrangement joins TRBV5-4 to TRBJ2-3; TRBD2 aligns across 9 bases. Trimming took 4 bases from V and 1 from J; bases not matched to a gene: 7. This CDR3 region has 16 residues. Germline-derived CDR1 and CDR2 are SGHNT and YYREEE (reference sequence). CDR3 in amino acids: CASSVGLAYGTDTQYF. In DNA form, the CDR3 reads TGTGCCAGCAGCGTAGGACTAGCGTACGGCACAGATACGCAGTATTTT. The full variable domain, rest sourced from reference TRBV5-4 and TRBJ2-3, is ETGVTQSPTHLIKTRGQQVTLRCSSQSGHNTVSWYQQALGQGPQFIFQYYREEENGRGNFPPRFSGLQFPNYSSELNVNALELDDSALYLCASSVGLAYGTDTQYFGPGTRLTVL.

The chain recombines TRBV27 with TRBJ1-2, with D possibly being TRBD1 (6 bases). The V gene lost 7 bases and the J gene lost 4 bases, with 19 bases spanning the gap. This CDR3 comprises 15 residues. Looked up from germline, CDR1 is MNHEY and CDR2 is SMNVEV (reference sequence). The CDR3, as DNA: TGTGCCAGCAAAAAAGATCAGGGACAAGGCTATGGCTACACCTTC. Its translation is CASKKDQGQGYGYTF.

The chain is built from TRBV10-3 and TRBJ1-5, with D possibly TRBD1 on 5 matching bases. Trimming shortened V by 8 bases and J by 1 base, and 15 bases separated the two germline ends. This CDR3 contains 15 residues. The germline gives CDR1 ENHRY, CDR2 SYGVKD. The CDR3 region is CAISPGGGSNQPQHF. CDR3 DNA: TGTGCCATCTCGCCGGGGGGAGGGAGCAATCAGCCCCAGCATTTT.

This clone appeared a single time. This chain links TRBV5-6 with TRBJ2-2; D may be TRBD2 (5 bases). CDR1 and CDR2 from the germline V gene are SGHDT and YYEEEE. The CDR3 extends over 15 amino acids. Trimming took off 0 bases at V and 4 bases at J, with 10 bases between the two ends. The CDR3 region has the DNA TGTGCCAGCAGCTTGGCACGGGATCCCACCGGGGAGCTGTTTTTT. Protein product: CASSLARDPTGELFF.

This clone was detected only a few times. This rearrangement joins TRBV9 to TRBJ1-5; the match to TRBD1 covers 9 bases. Looked up from germline, CDR1 is SGDLS and CDR2 is YYNGEE. The CDR3 is 15 residues long. The trim removed 5 bases at V and 4 bases at J, leaving 7 bases unmatched. The CDR3 sequence is CASSPDRGTNQPQHF. The CDR3 bases are TGTGCCAGCAGTCCGGACAGGGGCACTAATCAGCCCCAGCATTTT.

This chain joins TRBV6-1 and TRBJ2-7, with TRBD2 matching 8 bases. The CDR3 length is 14 residues. V lost 4 bases and J lost 0; bases outside the gene matches: 2. From germline, CDR1 is MNHNS and CDR2 SASEGT. This CDR3 is CASSVAGLSYEQYF. Written as DNA, the CDR3 is TGTGCCAGCAGTGTAGCGGGGCTCTCCTACGAGCAGTACTTC.

This clone was picked up a small number of times. The chain joins TRBV6-1 to TRBJ2-7; 7 nucleotides match TRBD1. This CDR3 spans 12 amino acids. Germline values: CDR1 MNHNS, CDR2 SASEGT. The CDR3 sequence is CSSPGTAYEQYF. CDR3 nucleotide sequence: TGTTCTAGCCCAGGGACAGCGTACGAGCAGTACTTC.

This chain links TRBV2 with TRBJ2-7; 8 nucleotides match TRBD2. The germline gives CDR1 SNHLY, CDR2 FYNNEI. The CDR3 has 16 amino acids. Germline trimming cut 7 bases from V and 7 bases from J; bases unmatched to any gene: 18. CDR3 region: CASKLSPGTRDGEQYF. The CDR3 region has the DNA TGTGCCAGCAAACTTAGCCCCGGGACTAGAGACGGGGAGCAGTACTTC.

J is TRBJ2-2 and V is TRBV2, with 7 bases fitting TRBD2. CDR1 and CDR2 from the germline V gene are SNHLY and FYNNEI. V shed 8 bases, J shed 6 bases, and the junction held 15 bases outside the gene matches. This CDR3 has 16 residues. CDR3 protein: CASAGVGGGSAGELFF. The CDR3 nucleotides are TGTGCCAGCGCGGGAGTTGGGGGAGGCAGCGCCGGGGAGCTGTTTTTT.

This chain uses TRBV11-2 with TRBJ2-1; 7 nucleotides align to TRBD2. The V and J ends lost 5 bases and 5 bases, in that order; junction bases with no gene match: 15. The CDR3 consists of 17 residues. CDR1 SGHAT and CDR2 FQNNGV come from the germline V gene. The CDR3 DNA follows: TGTGCCAGCAGCAATCAGGAGGGGAGCGGGATGCACAATGAGCAGTTCTTC. It is translated as CASSNQEGSGMHNEQFF.

The chain couples TRBV5-4 to TRBJ2-2; 8 nucleotides agree with TRBD1. Per germline, CDR1 SGHNT and CDR2 YYREEE (reference sequence). The CDR3 runs 15 residues. V shed 1 base and J 5 bases; nucleotides not matched to a gene: 4. The CDR3 loop reads CASSLPGGSTGELFF. DNA for the CDR3: TGTGCCAGCAGCTTGCCAGGGGGCAGTACCGGGGAGCTGTTTTTT.